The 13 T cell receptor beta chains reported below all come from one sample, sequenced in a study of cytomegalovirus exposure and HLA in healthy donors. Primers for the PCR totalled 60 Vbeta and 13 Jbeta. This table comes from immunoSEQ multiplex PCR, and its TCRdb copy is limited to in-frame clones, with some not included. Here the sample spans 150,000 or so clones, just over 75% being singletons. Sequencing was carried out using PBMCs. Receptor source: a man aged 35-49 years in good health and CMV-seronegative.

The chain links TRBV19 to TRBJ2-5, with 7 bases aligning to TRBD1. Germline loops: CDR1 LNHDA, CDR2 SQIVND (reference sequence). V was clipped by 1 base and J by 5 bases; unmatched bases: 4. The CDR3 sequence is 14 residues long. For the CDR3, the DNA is TGTGCCAGTAGTATAGGACAGGGTTTGGAGACCCAGTACTTC. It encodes CASSIGQGLETQYF. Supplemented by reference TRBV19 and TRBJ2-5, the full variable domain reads DGGITQSPKYLFRKEGQNVTLSCEQNLNHDAMYWYRQDPGQGLRLIYYSQIVNDFQKGDIAEGYSVSREKKESFPLTVTSAQKNPTAFYLCASSIGQGLETQYFGPGTRLLVL.

The chain's CDR3 is CASSQGQGLGLAGLLAKNIQYF. For the CDR3, the DNA is TGCGCCAGCAGCCAGGGTCAGGGCCTGGGACTAGCGGGATTACTAGCCAAAAACATTCAGTACTTC. J is TRBJ2-4 and V is TRBV5-1; TRBD2 matches at 13 bases. The V and J ends lost 4 bases and 0 bases, in that order; junction bases with no gene match: 19. CDR1 is SGHRS and CDR2 is YFSETQ in the germline V gene. The CDR3 contains 22 residues.

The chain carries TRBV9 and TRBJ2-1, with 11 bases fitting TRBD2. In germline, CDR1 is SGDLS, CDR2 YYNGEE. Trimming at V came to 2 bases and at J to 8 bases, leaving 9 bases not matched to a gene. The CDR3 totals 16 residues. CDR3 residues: CASSVSGRGGWDEQFF. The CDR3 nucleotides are TGTGCCAGCAGCGTTAGCGGGAGGGGTGGGTGGGATGAGCAGTTCTTC.

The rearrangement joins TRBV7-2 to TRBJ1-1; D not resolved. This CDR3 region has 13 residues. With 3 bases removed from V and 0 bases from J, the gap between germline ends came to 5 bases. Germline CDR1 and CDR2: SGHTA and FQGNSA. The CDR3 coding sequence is TGTGCCAGCAGCTTTTCCATGAACACTGAAGCTTTCTTT. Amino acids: CASSFSMNTEAFF. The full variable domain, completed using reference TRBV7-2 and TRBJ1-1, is GAGVSQSPSNKVTEKGKDVELRCDPISGHTALYWYRQSLGQGLEFLIYFQGNSAPDKSGLPSDRFSAERTGGSVSTLTIQRTQQEDSAVYLCASSFSMNTEAFFGQGTRLTVV.

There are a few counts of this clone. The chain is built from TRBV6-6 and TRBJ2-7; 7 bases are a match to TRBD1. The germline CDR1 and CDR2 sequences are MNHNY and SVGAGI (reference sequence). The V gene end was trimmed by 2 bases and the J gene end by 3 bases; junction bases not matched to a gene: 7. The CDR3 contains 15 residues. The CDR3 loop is CASSYPRDSYYEQYF. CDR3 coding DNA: TGTGCCAGCAGTTACCCCCGGGACAGCTACTACGAGCAGTACTTC.

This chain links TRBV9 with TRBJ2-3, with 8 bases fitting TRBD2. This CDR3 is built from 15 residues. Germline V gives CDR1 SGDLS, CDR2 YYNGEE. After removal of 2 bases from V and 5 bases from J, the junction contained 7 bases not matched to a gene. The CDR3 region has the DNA TGTGCCAGCAGCGTGAGCGGGAGAGGGGGAGATACGCAGTATTTT. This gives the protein CASSVSGRGGDTQYF.

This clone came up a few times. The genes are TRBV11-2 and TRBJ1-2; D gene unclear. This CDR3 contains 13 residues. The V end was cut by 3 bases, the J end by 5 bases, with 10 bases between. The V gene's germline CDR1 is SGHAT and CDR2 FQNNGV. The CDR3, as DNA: TGTGCCAGCAGCTTTCGAGTTCGGTATGGCTACACCTTC. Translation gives CASSFRVRYGYTF.

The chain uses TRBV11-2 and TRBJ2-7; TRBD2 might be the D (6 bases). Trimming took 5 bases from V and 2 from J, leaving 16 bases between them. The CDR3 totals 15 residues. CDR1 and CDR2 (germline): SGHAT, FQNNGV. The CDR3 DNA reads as TGTGCCAGCAGCCTGGGGGGTTGGCAGGCCTACGAGCAGTACTTC. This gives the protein CASSLGGWQAYEQYF.

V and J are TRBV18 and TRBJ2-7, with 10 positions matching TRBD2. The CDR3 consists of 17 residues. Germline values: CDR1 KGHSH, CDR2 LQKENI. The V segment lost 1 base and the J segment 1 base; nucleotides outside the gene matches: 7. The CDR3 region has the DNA TGTGCCAGCTCACCACAGCCTAGCGGGAGTATTTCCTACGAGCAGTACTTC. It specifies CASSPQPSGSISYEQYF.

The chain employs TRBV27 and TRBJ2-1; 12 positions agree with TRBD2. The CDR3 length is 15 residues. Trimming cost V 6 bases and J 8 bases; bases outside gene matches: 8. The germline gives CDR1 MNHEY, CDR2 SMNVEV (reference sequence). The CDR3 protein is CASSLLAGGVDEQFF. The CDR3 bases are TGTGCCAGCAGCCTACTAGCGGGAGGTGTCGATGAGCAGTTCTTC.

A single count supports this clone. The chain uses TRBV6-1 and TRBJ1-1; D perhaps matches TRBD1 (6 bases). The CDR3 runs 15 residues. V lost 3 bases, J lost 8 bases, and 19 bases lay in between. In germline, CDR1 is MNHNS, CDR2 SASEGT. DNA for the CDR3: TGTGCCAGCAGTGACCGCAGGGGCCGGGTCGTGGAAGCTTTCTTT. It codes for CASSDRRGRVVEAFF.

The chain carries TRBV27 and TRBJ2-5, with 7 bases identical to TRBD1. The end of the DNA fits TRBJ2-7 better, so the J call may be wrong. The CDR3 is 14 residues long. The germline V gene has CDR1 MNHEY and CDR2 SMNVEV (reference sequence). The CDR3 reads CASRPGQLTYEQYF. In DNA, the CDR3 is TGTGCCAGCAGACCGGGACAGCTGACCTACGAGCAGTACTTC.

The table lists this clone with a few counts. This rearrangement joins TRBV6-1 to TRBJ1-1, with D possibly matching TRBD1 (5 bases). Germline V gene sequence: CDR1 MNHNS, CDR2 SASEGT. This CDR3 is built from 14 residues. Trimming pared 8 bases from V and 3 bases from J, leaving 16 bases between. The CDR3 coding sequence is TGTGCCAGCGGTGGGGGGGATTTCTACACTGAAGCTTTCTTT. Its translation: CASGGGDFYTEAFF.